This TCR beta chain was identified in a study of response to subunit inactivated influenza vaccine. Study findings and constraints: There was a suggestion from the authors that each seasonal influenza vaccination recruits few new T cells.

This clonotype was detected only a few times. Its specificity is unknown. MiXCR was run by TCRdb on the RT-PCR reads, yielding one entry per CDR3 protein. The sample has 450,000 to 550,000 distinct CDR3 sequences, roughly 23% seen once. This CDR3 spans 13 amino acids. Trimming took 6 bases from V and 2 from J; bases not matched to a gene: 2. The sequence was collected from a man between 50 and 59 years old who received an inactivated influenza vaccine. The source was CD4+ T cells sorted from PBMCs, collected more than 4 days after vaccination. V gene TRBV12-3 or TRBV12-4 combines with J gene TRBJ2-7; 9 bases align to TRBD1. CDR3 sequence (DNA): TGTGCCAGCAGAGACAGGGGGGCCTACGAGCAGTACTTC. Encoded protein: CASRDRGAYEQYF.